These 26 T cell receptor beta chains share one sample of origin, sequenced in a study of T cell responses to AZD1222 COVID-19 vaccine. The data were produced by immunoSEQ multiplex PCR, yet TCRdb's version contains in-frame clones alone and is incomplete. In the table there are approximately 130,000 clones, roughly 92% of which are singletons. Sequences were derived from peripheral blood, sampled 28 days after the second AZD1222 dose. These receptors were taken from an adult who received the AZD1222 COVID-19 vaccine.

Note on this clone: Other nucleotide sequences in the sample specify the same CDR3. The V gene is TRBV7-2, the J gene TRBJ1-1; perhaps TRBD1 as D (6 bases). The CDR3 consists of 13 residues. Germline CDR1 is SGHTA and CDR2 is FQGNSA. With 3 bases removed from V and 6 bases from J, the gap between germline ends came to 11 bases. CDR3 DNA: TGTGCCAGCAGCTTGGACAGAGGGGCTGAAGCTTTCTTT. This codes for CASSLDRGAEAFF.

The chain joins TRBV19 to TRBJ2-2; 8 bases map to TRBD2. Trimming cost V 3 bases and J 5 bases; bases outside gene matches: 14. CDR1 and CDR2 (germline): LNHDA, SQIVND (reference sequence). This CDR3 has 18 residues. The CDR3 coding sequence is TGTGCCAGTAGTATGCCTTCACCGGGACTAGGTACTACCGGGGAGCTGTTTTTT. Translating gives CASSMPSPGLGTTGELFF. Together with reference TRBV19 and TRBJ2-2, the CDR3 gives the full variable domain: DGGITQSPKYLFRKEGQNVTLSCEQNLNHDAMYWYRQDPGQGLRLIYYSQIVNDFQKGDIAEGYSVSREKKESFPLTVTSAQKNPTAFYLCASSMPSPGLGTTGELFFGEGSRLTVL.

This clone was observed once. V usage is TRBV4-3 and J usage is TRBJ2-3; TRBD2 matches at 14 bases. Germline V gene lookup returns CDR1 LGHNA and CDR2 YSLEER. The CDR3 loop spans 17 amino acids. V gave up 3 bases and J gave up 5 bases; unmatched junction bases: 7. The CDR3: CASSQGGLAGGRDTQYF. CDR3 nucleotides: TGCGCCAGCAGCCAGGGCGGACTAGCGGGAGGTAGAGATACGCAGTATTTT.

In this sample, this clone turned up once. The chain is built from TRBV11-3 and TRBJ1-4; a possible D gene is TRBD1 (6 bases). There are 12 residues in the CDR3. V lost 4 bases to trimming and J lost 8 bases, with 8 bases between them. Per the germline V gene, CDR1 is SGHNT and CDR2 is YENEEA. CDR3 sequence reads: CASSSRGEKLFF. CDR3 DNA: TGTGCCAGCAGCTCGAGGGGGGAAAAACTGTTTTTT.

This clone was seen only a few times. The chain recombines TRBV19 with TRBJ1-2; maybe TRBD1 (5 bases). Trimming left V 4 bases short and J 4 bases short, with 13 bases between. Germline V gene lookup returns CDR1 LNHDA and CDR2 SQIVND (reference sequence). This CDR3 has 14 amino acids. Here the CDR3 reads CASSTGGDGYGYTF. The CDR3 DNA is TGTGCCAGTAGTACCGGAGGGGACGGCTATGGCTACACCTTC.

The rearrangement links TRBV5-1 to TRBJ1-2; TRBD1 might be the D (5 bases). There are 15 residues in the CDR3. The germline V and J ends were trimmed by 5 bases and 7 bases, with 21 bases remaining between them. CDR1 SGHRS and CDR2 YFSETQ come from the germline V gene. The CDR3 sequence is CASRVDPKGIFGYTF. CDR3 DNA sequence: TGCGCCAGCAGGGTCGACCCGAAGGGGATCTTTGGCTACACCTTC.

The CDR3 region is CASSQEVGKNSYEQYF. The CDR3 DNA sequence: TGCGCCAGCAGCCAAGAGGTTGGGAAAAACTCCTACGAGCAGTACTTC. The V and J genes are TRBV4-3 and TRBJ2-7; no clear D gene. Per the germline V gene, CDR1 is LGHNA and CDR2 is YSLEER. The CDR3 contains 16 residues. Trimming removed 0 bases from V and 0 bases from J, with 12 bases in between.

The chain combines TRBV19 with TRBJ2-1; D could derive from TRBD1 or TRBD2 (5 bases each). This CDR3 has 14 residues. The germline V and J ends were trimmed by 5 bases and 8 bases, with 16 bases remaining between them. Germline V gene lookup returns CDR1 LNHDA and CDR2 SQIVND (reference sequence). CDR3 protein: CASSPGTHWHEQFF. In DNA, the CDR3 is TGTGCCAGTAGTCCCGGGACCCACTGGCATGAGCAGTTCTTC.

This chain links TRBV9 with TRBJ2-5; D is perhaps TRBD1 or TRBD2 (5 bases each). The CDR3 extends over 14 amino acids. Germline CDR1 is SGDLS and CDR2 is YYNGEE. With 0 bases removed from V and 4 bases from J, the gap between germline ends came to 10 bases. CDR3 sequence: CASSVGGVRETQYF. The CDR3 DNA reads TGTGCCAGCAGCGTAGGAGGGGTAAGAGAGACCCAGTACTTC.

The chain recombines TRBV13 with TRBJ1-5; the match to TRBD1 covers 11 bases. CDR1 PRHDT and CDR2 FYEKMQ come from the germline V gene (reference sequence). The CDR3 has 14 residues. Trimming cost V 5 bases and J 6 bases; bases outside gene matches: 3. The CDR3 is CASSRGTGGQPQHF. Here the CDR3 DNA reads TGTGCCAGCAGCCGTGGGACAGGGGGTCAGCCCCAGCATTTT.

J is TRBJ1-1 and V is TRBV19; tentative D call: TRBD1 (5 bases). The V gene's germline CDR1 is LNHDA and CDR2 SQIVND (reference sequence). V was trimmed by 5 bases and J by 1 base, leaving 11 bases between them. The CDR3 has 14 amino acids. This CDR3 is CASSYRRANTEAFF. CDR3 nucleotides: TGTGCCAGTAGTTATCGCAGGGCGAACACTGAAGCTTTCTTT.

CDR3 DNA: TGTGCCAGCAGTTCCAGGGGGCGCGATGGCTACACCTTC. Protein product: CASSSRGRDGYTF. The rearrangement links TRBV27 to TRBJ1-2; 8 bases map to TRBD1. CDR3 size: 13 residues. The trim removed 4 bases at V and 6 bases at J, leaving 4 bases unmatched. Germline V CDR1 and CDR2: MNHEY, SMNVEV (reference sequence).

The J gene is TRBJ2-2, the V gene TRBV5-1; D perhaps matches TRBD2 (6 bases). Deletions cut 0 bases from V and 2 bases from J, with 14 bases between. The CDR3 has 17 residues. Germline loops: CDR1 SGHRS, CDR2 YFSETQ. CDR3 sequence (DNA): TGCGCCAGCAGCTTGGGTGGAGGGGCTTTAAACACCGGGGAGCTGTTTTTT. Encoded protein: CASSLGGGALNTGELFF.

The chain employs TRBV25-1 and TRBJ1-1; D is ambiguous. Trimming stripped 4 bases from V and 1 base from J, with 7 bases between. In germline, CDR1 is MGHDK, CDR2 SYGVNS. The CDR3 runs 13 residues. The chain's CDR3 is CASSADTNTEAFF. The CDR3 DNA sequence: TGTGCCAGCAGTGCTGACACGAACACTGAAGCTTTCTTT. Full variable domain (outside the CDR3, taken from reference TRBV25-1 and TRBJ1-1): EADIYQTPRYLVIGTGKKITLECSQTMGHDKMYWYQQDPGMELHLIHYSYGVNSTEKGDLSSESTVSRIRTEHFPLTLESARPSHTSQYLCASSADTNTEAFFGQGTRLTVV.

CDR3 region: CASSLGPGQGQETQYF. CDR3 DNA: TGTGCCAGCAGCTTAGGACCGGGACAGGGACAAGAGACCCAGTACTTC. The chain uses TRBV7-8 and TRBJ2-5, with 9 nucleotides matching TRBD1. This CDR3 has 16 residues. V lost 1 base and J lost 2; bases outside the gene matches: 5. Germline assignment: CDR1 SGHVS and CDR2 FQNEAQ. Full variable domain (outside the CDR3, taken from reference TRBV7-8 and TRBJ2-5): GAGVSQSPRYKVAKRGQDVALRCDPISGHVSLFWYQQALGQGPEFLTYFQNEAQLDKSGLPSDRFFAERPEGSVSTLKIQRTQQEDSAVYLCASSLGPGQGQETQYFGPGTRLLVL.

The CDR3 DNA reads TGTGCCAGCAGCCCTTTGACAGGGAACACTGAAGCTTTCTTT. It codes for CASSPLTGNTEAFF. This chain joins TRBV9 and TRBJ1-1; a possible D gene is TRBD1 (6 bases). V shed 4 bases and J shed 1 base, with 11 bases lying between them. The CDR3 consists of 14 residues. CDR1 SGDLS and CDR2 YYNGEE come from the germline V gene. Based on the CDR3 plus reference TRBV9 and TRBJ1-1, the full variable domain is DSGVTQTPKHLITATGQRVTLRCSPRSGDLSVYWYQQSLDQGLQFLIQYYNGEERAKGNILERFSAQQFPDLHSELNLSSLELGDSALYFCASSPLTGNTEAFFGQGTRLTVV.

This chain joins TRBV5-1 and TRBJ1-2, with 7 bases matching TRBD1. The CDR3 covers 14 residues. V was clipped by 0 bases and J by 3 bases; unmatched bases: 2. Germline V lookup: CDR1 SGHRS, CDR2 YFSETQ. CDR3 protein: CASSLGQGDYGYTF. CDR3 DNA: TGCGCCAGCAGCTTGGGGCAGGGGGACTATGGCTACACCTTC.

This chain links TRBV5-3 with TRBJ2-7; D remains unclear. TRBV5-3 is noted as an ORF with a role that remains uncertain. This CDR3 has 13 amino acids. V was trimmed by 7 bases and J by 6 bases, leaving 17 bases between them. This CDR3 reads CARRVRVAGEQYF. The CDR3 DNA reads as TGTGCCAGACGAGTCCGGGTTGCCGGCGAGCAGTACTTC.

The chain uses TRBV29-1 and TRBJ1-5; D unresolved. Germline V CDR1 and CDR2: SQVTM, ANQGSEA. The CDR3 has 13 residues. V dropped 2 bases and J dropped 5 bases, with 10 bases sitting between them. CDR3 in amino acids: CSVEMGADQPQHF. CDR3 coding DNA: TGCAGCGTTGAAATGGGAGCCGATCAGCCCCAGCATTTT. Supplemented by reference TRBV29-1 and TRBJ1-5, the full variable domain reads SAVISQKPSRDICQRGTSLTIQCQVDSQVTMMFWYRQQPGQSLTLIATANQGSEATYESGFVIDKFPISRPNLTFSTLTVSNMSPEDSSIYLCSVEMGADQPQHFGDGTRLSIL.

V is TRBV6-4 and J is TRBJ2-1; D might be TRBD2 (6 bases). Germline V gene data show CDR1 as MRHNA and CDR2 as SNTAGT. The germline V and J ends were trimmed by 4 bases and 6 bases, with 16 bases remaining between them. The CDR3 length is 15 residues. This CDR3 reads CASSVGGGLRNEQFF. Here the CDR3 DNA reads TGTGCCAGCAGTGTTGGTGGAGGGTTACGCAATGAGCAGTTCTTC.

This sequence joins TRBV9 and TRBJ2-6; TRBD2 is a possible D gene (6 bases). The CDR3 spans 17 residues. Germline-derived CDR1 and CDR2 are SGDLS and YYNGEE. V shed 0 bases and J shed 0 bases, with 10 bases lying between them. CDR3 loop: CASSVAGVGSGANVLTF. CDR3 DNA: TGTGCCAGCAGCGTAGCGGGAGTAGGCTCTGGGGCCAACGTCCTGACTTTC. Supplemented by reference TRBV9 and TRBJ2-6, the full variable domain reads DSGVTQTPKHLITATGQRVTLRCSPRSGDLSVYWYQQSLDQGLQFLIQYYNGEERAKGNILERFSAQQFPDLHSELNLSSLELGDSALYFCASSVAGVGSGANVLTFGAGSRLTVL.

This clone was seen more than once but under ten times. This sequence joins TRBV21-1 and TRBJ2-4; the D call of TRBD2 is as the table states it, not checked on the DNA. TRBV21-1 has pseudogene status. The CDR3 runs to 15 residues. CDR3 residues: CASSAGSVAKNIQYF. Written as DNA, the CDR3 is TGTGCCAGCAGCGCGGGGAGTGTAGCCAAAAACATTCAGTACTTC.

The chain employs TRBV11-3 and TRBJ2-1, with D perhaps matching TRBD1 (6 bases). Germline-derived CDR1 and CDR2 are SGHNT and YENEEA. CDR3 length: 13 amino acids. The ends were cut back, 3 bases at V and 7 bases at J, with 10 bases in the middle. This CDR3 reads CASSFGGWNEQFF. The CDR3 nucleotides read TGTGCCAGCAGCTTTGGGGGCTGGAATGAGCAGTTCTTC. The whole variable domain, remainder taken from reference TRBV11-3 and TRBJ2-1, is EAGVVQSPRYKIIEKKQPVAFWCNPISGHNTLYWYLQNLGQGPELLIRYENEEAVDDSQLPKDRFSAERLKGVDSTLKIQPAELGDSAVYLCASSFGGWNEQFFGPGTRLTVL.

The count of this clone is one. V is TRBV27 and J is TRBJ1-1; D is unresolved. CDR1 is MNHEY, CDR2 SMNVEV, per germline (reference sequence). The CDR3 sequence is 14 residues long. V lost 3 bases and J lost 1, with 9 bases in between. CDR3 DNA: TGTGCCAGCAGTTTTAAGTGGGGGAACACTGAAGCTTTCTTT. Its protein product is CASSFKWGNTEAFF.

This chain links TRBV18 with TRBJ1-1; D is uncertain. Trimming took 6 bases from V and 5 from J, leaving 7 bases between them. CDR1 KGHSH and CDR2 LQKENI come from the germline V gene. This CDR3 region has 11 residues. The CDR3 reads CASSEWTEAFF. The CDR3 bases are TGTGCCAGCTCGGAGTGGACTGAAGCTTTCTTT.

The V gene is TRBV28, the J gene TRBJ1-5, with TRBD1 matching over 7 bases. V lost 3 bases, J lost 8 bases, and 7 bases stayed unmatched. CDR3 size: 14 residues. Germline V gives CDR1 MDHEN, CDR2 SYDVKM. This CDR3 reads CASSLRDSLKPQHF. CDR3 sequence (DNA): TGTGCCAGCAGTTTGCGGGACAGTCTTAAGCCCCAGCATTTT.